One and the same sample provided the 14 T cell receptor beta chains below, sequenced in a study of regulatory T cells in long-lasting Graves disease. Documented time point: persistent/refractory GD, antithyroid drugs over 5 years with positive TRAb. RNA extracted from PBMCs served as the sequencing template. To make TCR beta libraries, researchers used iRepertoire HTBI primers and Arm-PCR of CDR3 regions. TCRdb independently ran MiXCR on the multiplex PCR reads; one entry per CDR3 protein. The sample records about 470,000 distinct CDR3 sequences, 20% to 25% being singletons. The sequencing here drew on peripheral blood mononuclear cells (PBMCs), taken when the disease was refractory, from a patient treated with antithyroid drugs. Every receptor here comes from a female donor with Graves disease.

This clonotype appeared a few times. This chain connects TRBV20-1 to TRBJ2-7, with TRBD2 identical over 14 bases. Germline values: CDR1 DFQATT, CDR2 SNEGSKA (reference sequence). V shed 5 bases and J 5 bases; nucleotides not matched to a gene: 2. This CDR3 is built from 13 residues. This chain's CDR3 is CSAGGLAGDEQYF. CDR3 DNA: TGCAGTGCTGGGGGACTAGCGGGAGACGAGCAGTACTTC.

V usage is TRBV7-2 and J usage is TRBJ1-3; D may be TRBD1 (6 bases). V lost 6 bases to trimming and J lost 0 bases, with 12 bases between them. The CDR3 contains 15 residues. Germline CDR1 SGHTA, CDR2 FQGNSA. CDR3 residues: CASRRDRISGNTIYF. The CDR3 DNA reads as TGTGCCAGCAGGCGAGACAGGATCTCTGGAAACACCATATATTTT. The entire variable domain, with the rest obtained from reference TRBV7-2 and TRBJ1-3, is as follows: GAGVSQSPSNKVTEKGKDVELRCDPISGHTALYWYRQSLGQGLEFLIYFQGNSAPDKSGLPSDRFSAERTGGSVSTLTIQRTQQEDSAVYLCASRRDRISGNTIYFGEGSWLTVV.

The chain links TRBV9 to TRBJ2-2; 9 nucleotides line up with TRBD1. The CDR3 consists of 16 residues. The J segment lost 3 bases and the V segment lost 1 base, leaving 4 bases of the junction unmatched. Looked up from germline, CDR1 is SGDLS and CDR2 is YYNGEE. The CDR3 loop is CASSVMTGGDTGELFF. CDR3 coding DNA: TGTGCCAGCAGCGTAATGACAGGGGGGGACACCGGGGAGCTGTTTTTT.

This clonotype appeared once. The rearrangement links TRBV5-5 to TRBJ2-5; D gene uncertain. The V and J ends lost 0 bases and 1 base respectively, with 4 bases between them. Germline CDR1 reads SGHKS; CDR2 reads YYEKEE (reference sequence). The CDR3 totals 13 residues. The CDR3 loop reads CASSLEPQETQYF. For the CDR3, the DNA is TGTGCCAGCAGCTTGGAACCCCAAGAGACCCAGTACTTC.

This clonotype was observed a few times. The CDR3 bases are TGTGCCAGCAGTGCGGGGGGCCCGAACCTCATGAACACTGAAGCTTTCTTT. Protein sequence: CASSAGGPNLMNTEAFF. The chain recombines TRBV6-1 with TRBJ1-1; D is perhaps TRBD1 (6 bases). Germline CDR1 and CDR2: MNHNS and SASEGT. The CDR3 runs to 17 residues. The germline V and J ends were trimmed by 4 bases and 0 bases, with 18 bases remaining between them.

This clonotype was seen ten or more times. The chain is built from TRBV6-1 and TRBJ1-5, with a tentative D call TRBD1 (5 bases). The length of the CDR3 is 15 residues. Trimming pared 6 bases from V and 0 bases from J, leaving 12 bases between. CDR1 is MNHNS and CDR2 is SASEGT in the germline V gene. DNA of the CDR3: TGTGCCAGCAGCCCCGGGGCGGCTAGCAATCAGCCCCAGCATTTT. Translated, it gives CASSPGAASNQPQHF.

Remarks on this clonotype: A read error likely explains this, since a far larger clone differs by one base. This sequence joins TRBV7-3 and TRBJ1-1, with unresolved D. The CDR3 runs to 15 residues. Germline CDR1 is SGHTA and CDR2 is FQGTGA. V was cut by 5 bases and J by 6 bases, with 19 bases left in between. The CDR3 region has the DNA TGTGCCAGCAGCGAGCACGCGAGCGTGAGGGCTGAAGCTTTCTTT. Its protein is CASSEHASVRAEAFF.

This clonotype appeared many times. This chain links TRBV24-1 with TRBJ1-1, with a possible D match to TRBD1 (5 bases). The CDR3 consists of 13 residues. CDR1 is KGHDR and CDR2 is SFDVKD in the germline V gene. The V and J ends lost 9 bases and 0 bases respectively, with 10 bases between them. CDR3 nucleotide sequence: TGTGCCACCCGAGGGACGTTGAACACTGAAGCTTTCTTT. Its translation: CATRGTLNTEAFF.

This clonotype was seen only a few times. The chain is built from TRBV7-9 and TRBJ2-2; 7 bases map to TRBD1. The CDR3 has 16 amino acids. Germline CDR1 reads SEHNR; CDR2 reads FQNEAQ (reference sequence). V was pared by 4 bases and J by 2 bases, with 7 bases of the junction left unmatched. The CDR3 nucleotides are TGTGCCAGCAGCTCAGGGGACAGAGCCAACACCGGGGAGCTGTTTTTT. Translated: CASSSGDRANTGELFF.

The chain is built from TRBV6-5 and TRBJ2-2; D is possibly TRBD2 (5 bases). Trimming removed 2 bases at V and 3 bases at J, with 7 bases between. Germline V gives CDR1 MNHEY, CDR2 SVGAGI. This CDR3 has 14 residues. Here the CDR3 reads CASSYVRDTGELFF. The DNA for the CDR3 is TGTGCCAGCAGTTACGTGAGGGACACCGGGGAGCTGTTTTTT.

The rearrangement joins TRBV20-1 to TRBJ2-7; 7 nucleotides agree with TRBD2. The CDR3 is 13 amino acids. The ends lost 5 bases at V and 5 bases at J; junction bases unmatched: 9. CDR1 and CDR2 (germline): DFQATT, SNEGSKA (reference sequence). CDR3 coding DNA: TGCAGTGCTGACCGACTAGCCGGGAACGAGCAGTACTTC. This codes for CSADRLAGNEQYF.

V usage is TRBV3-1 and J usage is TRBJ2-1; D is ambiguous. Per the germline V gene, CDR1 is LGHDT and CDR2 is YNNKEL (reference sequence). This CDR3 comprises 12 residues. The germline V and J ends were trimmed by 3 bases and 15 bases, with 15 bases remaining between them. For the CDR3, the DNA is TGTGCCAGCAGCCAGGGTGGCTTCCCCCCGTTCTTC. It encodes CASSQGGFPPFF.

This clonotype was observed many times. The J gene is TRBJ1-2, the V gene TRBV20-1; 9 nucleotides match TRBD1. After removal of 0 bases from V and 7 bases from J, the junction contained 6 bases not matched to a gene. CDR3 length: 14 residues. The germline V gene encodes CDR1 DFQATT and CDR2 SNEGSKA (reference sequence). As DNA, the CDR3 is TGCAGTGCTAGAGATACAGGGGGCCATATTGGCTACACCTTC. Its protein product is CSARDTGGHIGYTF.

The V and J genes are TRBV29-1 and TRBJ1-1; unclear D gene. The CDR3 totals 12 residues. The germline V gene encodes CDR1 SQVTM and CDR2 ANQGSEA. Here the CDR3 reads CSVKGTRAQAFF. CDR3 coding DNA: TGCAGTGTTAAGGGTACTCGGGCACAAGCTTTCTTT.